Presented here are 5 T cell receptor beta chains from one specimen sequenced in a study of T cell responses to AZD1222 COVID-19 vaccine. TCRdb keeps only in-frame clones here, not all; method: immunoSEQ multiplex PCR. Of fewer than 50,000 clones in the sample, around 80% were seen once. Sequenced here: peripheral blood, sampled on day 0 of AZD1222 vaccination. The origin of the receptors is an adult in good health.

Comment on this clone: An end of the junction does not agree with germline; a read error may underlie this. The chain recombines TRBV6-1 with TRBJ1-5, with D uncertain. Germline V gives CDR1 MNHNS, CDR2 SASEGT. The length of the CDR3 is 14 residues. CDR3 DNA: TGTGCCAGCAATGAAGGGTCGGGCAATCAGCCCCAGCATTTT. The encoded protein is CASNEGSGNQPQHF.

This clone appeared a single time. The chain joins TRBV12-3 or TRBV12-4 to TRBJ2-2; D is unclear. The V gene lost 8 bases and the J gene lost 6 bases, with 13 bases spanning the gap. The CDR3 contains 13 residues. This chain's CDR3 is CASRALEAGELFF. CDR3 nucleotides: TGTGCCAGCCGCGCCCTCGAGGCCGGGGAGCTGTTTTTT.

This chain uses TRBV28 with TRBJ1-1; possible D gene TRBD1, 5 bases. The germline CDR1 and CDR2 sequences are MDHEN and SYDVKM. V was pared by 0 bases and J by 6 bases, with 14 bases between. This CDR3 has 15 residues. The CDR3 here is CASSLWGLQRPEAFF. The CDR3 DNA reads TGTGCCAGCAGTTTATGGGGACTGCAGCGCCCTGAAGCTTTCTTT.

This rearrangement joins TRBV24-1 to TRBJ1-5, with 9 bases identical to TRBD1. This CDR3 is 14 amino acids long. Germline-derived CDR1 and CDR2 are KGHDR and SFDVKD. The J segment lost 6 bases and the V segment lost 6 bases, leaving 5 bases of the junction unmatched. CDR3: CATSKQGAFQPQHF. CDR3 in DNA: TGTGCCACCAGTAAACAGGGGGCGTTTCAGCCCCAGCATTTT.

This clone was observed a handful of times. The V and J genes are TRBV3-1 (or the pseudogene TRBV3-2) and TRBJ2-5; D is ambiguous. CDR1 is LGHDT and CDR2 is YNNKEL in the germline V gene (reference sequence). Trimming took off 0 bases at V and 2 bases at J, with 10 bases between the two ends. CDR3 length equals 15 residues. The CDR3 loop is CASSQDLARQETQYF. CDR3 nucleotides: TGTGCCAGCAGCCAAGATCTGGCCCGACAAGAGACCCAGTACTTC.